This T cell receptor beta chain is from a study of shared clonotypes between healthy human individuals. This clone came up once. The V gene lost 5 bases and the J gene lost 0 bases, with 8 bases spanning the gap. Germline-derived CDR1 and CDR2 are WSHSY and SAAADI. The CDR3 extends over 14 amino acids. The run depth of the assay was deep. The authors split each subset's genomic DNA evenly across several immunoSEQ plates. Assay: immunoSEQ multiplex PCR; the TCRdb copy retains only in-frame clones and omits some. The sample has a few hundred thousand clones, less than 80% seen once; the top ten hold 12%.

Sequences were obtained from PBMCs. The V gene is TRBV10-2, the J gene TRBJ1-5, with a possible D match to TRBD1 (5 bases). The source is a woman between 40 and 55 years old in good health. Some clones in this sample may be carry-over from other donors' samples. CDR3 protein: CASSTQGSNQPQHF. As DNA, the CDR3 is TGCGCCAGCAGTACCCAGGGTAGCAATCAGCCCCAGCATTTT.